These T cell receptor beta chains were read from a single sample in a study of cytomegalovirus exposure and HLA in healthy donors. Sequencing used immunoSEQ multiplex PCR; TCRdb keeps in-frame clones, though not all of them. Of roughly 89,000 clones listed, about three quarters are singletons. Sequences were obtained from PBMCs. All receptors derive from a man between 25 and 39 years old in good health and CMV-seropositive. Both conserved end residues are part of each CDR3.

>TRBJ1-6|TRBV19
CASSILGDNSPLHF
>TRBJ1-6|TRBV2
CASSDRGWGRSPLHF
>TRBJ2-1|TRBV9
CASSVGGGSYNEQFF
>TRBJ1-1|TRBV28
CASRGTGPNTEAFF
>TRBJ1-5|TRBV15
CATSSTGYSNQPQHF
>TRBJ1-3|TRBV28
CASSLVGGGLGNTIYF
>TRBJ1-4|TRBV18
CASSPPGQAYEKLFF
>TRBJ2-5|TRBV2
CASSLGRDQETQYF
>TRBJ2-1|TRBV30
CAWSIRQGNEQFF
>TRBJ2-1|TRBV7-9
CASSSTGDSYNEQFF
>TRBJ1-2|TRBV6-4
CASSPGEENYGYTF
>TRBJ1-1|TRBV7-3
CASSSGTANTEAFF
>TRBJ2-5|TRBV5-1
CASSANPGQEETQYF
>TRBJ2-3|TRBV7-6
CASVPTSGETSTDTQYF
>TRBJ1-2|TRBV4-3
CASSPYPGQESSNYGYTF
>TRBJ2-3|TRBV4-2
CASSQGTIAGGRVADTQYF
>TRBJ1-1|TRBV28
CASSSYDTAGGAFF
>TRBJ2-7|TRBV18
CASSTGRTYEQYF
>TRBJ2-1|TRBV9
CASSVTGGNYNEQFF
>TRBJ2-1|TRBV5-1
CASSLVPTGTGGTEQFF
>TRBJ1-1|TRBV7-6
CASSSGSTEAFF
>TRBJ2-1|TRBV30
CAWRSARSDNEQFF
>TRBJ2-5|TRBV7-9
CSSSQTGGETQYF
>TRBJ1-1|TRBV27
CASSRGGVGTEAFF
>TRBJ2-7|TRBV28
CASTQGGSTYEQYF
>TRBJ1-4|TRBV28
CASREGLRHEKLFF
>TRBJ2-3|TRBV7-9
CASSLAGTASTDTQYF
>TRBJ1-4|TRBV5-1
CASSPARDSDEKLFF
>TRBJ2-1|TRBV5-5
CASSEWTAGGYNEQFF
>TRBJ2-5|TRBV28
CASSPRTGTQETQYF
>TRBJ1-1|TRBV29-1
CSVGTGGMNTEAFF
>TRBJ1-5|TRBV29-1
CSVGDSGNQPQHF
>TRBJ2-7|TRBV7-2
CASSFKGSEQYF
>TRBJ2-7|TRBV30
CAWSATIGDEQYF
>TRBJ2-7|TRBV7-6
CASSLVPGTSGGAGGGEQYF
>TRBJ1-6|TRBV6-5
CASSYQNSPLHF
>TRBJ1-2|TRBV7-9
CSSSPSDRGKANYGYTF
>TRBJ1-4|TRBV7-9
CASSSDSYNEKLFF
>TRBJ2-1|TRBV11-1
CASSSDSSFWGEQFF
>TRBJ1-5|TRBV19
CASSIATVNQPQHF
>TRBJ2-7|TRBV10-3
CAIQGQAHEQYF
>TRBJ2-2|TRBV5-1
CASSHGTGGTGELFF
>TRBJ2-1|TRBV4-1
CASSQSRTGDPPNEQFF
>TRBJ2-1|TRBV11-1
CASSLRSYSYNEQFF
>TRBJ2-7|TRBV7-9
CASSSQGLTYEQYF
>TRBJ1-6|TRBV29-1
CSVGEGANSPLHF
>TRBJ2-7|TRBV27
CASRPRGGHEQYF
>TRBJ1-1|TRBV9
CASSVGFGIGTEAFF
>TRBJ2-7|TRBV15
CATSRDYRASGNYEQYF
>TRBJ2-7|TRBV6-5
CASSQGLAGQYEQYF
>-|TRBV27
CASSYRGGNRYEQYF